This T cell receptor (beta chain) was captured by sequencing in a study of T cells in Graves' hyperthyroidism and ophthalmopathy. This clonotype showed up many times. Researchers took RNA transcripts and amplified the TCR beta CDR3 regions from them. TCR CDR3 underwent first-round RT-PCR with the HTBI primer set. TCRdb processed the multiplex PCR reads anew with MiXCR; each CDR3 protein has one entry. The sample holds about 280,000 distinct CDR3 sequences; under 30% are singletons and the top ten take about 30%. This clonotype was sampled from a man aged 40-49 years with Graves' hyperthyroidism that later progressed to Graves' ophthalmopathy. The sample consisted of blood.

Here the CDR3 DNA reads TGTGCCAGCAGTCCCTCCAGGGGTGTAAGGGGCTACACCTTC. This sequence encodes CASSPSRGVRGYTF. V usage is TRBV12-3 or TRBV12-4 and J usage is TRBJ1-2, with a possible D match to TRBD1 (6 bases). V shed 5 bases and J shed 8 bases, with 18 bases lying between them. The CDR3 consists of 14 residues.